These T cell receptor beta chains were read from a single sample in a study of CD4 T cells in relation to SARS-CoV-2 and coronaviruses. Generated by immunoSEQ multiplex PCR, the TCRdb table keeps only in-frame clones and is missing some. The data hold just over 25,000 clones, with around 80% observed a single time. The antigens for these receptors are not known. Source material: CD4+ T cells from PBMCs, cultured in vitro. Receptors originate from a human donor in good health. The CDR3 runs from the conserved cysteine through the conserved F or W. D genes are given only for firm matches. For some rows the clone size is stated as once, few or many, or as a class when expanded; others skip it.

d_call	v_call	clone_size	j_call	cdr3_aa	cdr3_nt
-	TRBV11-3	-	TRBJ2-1	CASSSLTSSYNEQFF	TGTGCCAGCAGCTCTCTGACCAGCTCCTACAATGAGCAGTTCTTC
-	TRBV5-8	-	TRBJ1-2	CASSPEVWDNYGYTF	TGTGCCAGCAGCCCCGAGGTATGGGACAACTATGGCTACACCTTC
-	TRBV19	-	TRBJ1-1	CASSSQGGGEAFF	TGTGCCAGTAGTTCACAGGGTGGAGGTGAAGCTTTCTTT
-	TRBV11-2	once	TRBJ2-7	CASSPVQGGSYEQYF	TGTGCCAGCAGTCCTGTACAGGGAGGAAGCTACGAGCAGTACTTC
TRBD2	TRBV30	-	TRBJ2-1	CAWSGEGSNEQFF	TGTGCCTGGAGCGGGGAGGGGAGCAATGAGCAGTTCTTC
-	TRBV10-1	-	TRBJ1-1	CASSESGRATEAFF	TGCGCCAGCAGTGAGTCGGGAAGGGCCACTGAAGCTTTCTTT
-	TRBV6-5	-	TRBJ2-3	CASSYGTDTQYF	TGTGCCAGCAGTTACGGCACAGATACGCAGTATTTT
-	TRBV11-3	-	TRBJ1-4	CASSLIGARGSTTNEKLFF	TGTGCCAGCAGCTTAATCGGGGCTAGGGGGAGCACAACTAATGAAAAACTGTTTTTT
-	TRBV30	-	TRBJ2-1	CAWSRGAGFVNEQFF	TGTGCCTGGAGTCGTGGGGCAGGGTTCGTCAATGAGCAGTTCTTC
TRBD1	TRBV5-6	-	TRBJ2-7	CASSPPGQGNHEQYF	TGTGCCAGCAGCCCGCCGGGACAGGGCAACCACGAGCAGTACTTC
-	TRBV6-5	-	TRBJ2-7	CASSLPSSYEQYF	TGTGCCAGCAGCCTCCCAAGCTCCTACGAGCAGTACTTC
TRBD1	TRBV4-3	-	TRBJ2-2	CASSSGQVNTGELFF	TGCGCCAGCAGCTCCGGACAGGTGAACACCGGGGAGCTGTTTTTT
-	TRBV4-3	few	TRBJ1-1	CASSPQMGGYTEAFF	TGCGCCAGCAGCCCGCAGATGGGGGGGTACACTGAAGCTTTCTTT
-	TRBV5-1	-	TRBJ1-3	CASSLAASSSGNTIYF	TGCGCCAGCAGCTTGGCCGCTTCTTCCTCTGGAAACACCATATATTTT
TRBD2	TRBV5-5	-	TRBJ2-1	CASSREGTIVTYNEQFF	TGTGCCAGCAGCCGTGAAGGGACTATTGTCACCTACAATGAGCAGTTCTTC
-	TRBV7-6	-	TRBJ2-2	CASSPDAVSHTGELFF	TGTGCCAGCAGCCCGGACGCAGTTTCTCACACCGGGGAGCTGTTTTTT
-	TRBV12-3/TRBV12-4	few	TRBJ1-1	CASSLAAGGEAFF	TGTGCCAGCAGTTTAGCGGCCGGGGGTGAAGCTTTCTTT
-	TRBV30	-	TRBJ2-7	CAWETTGSYEQYF	TGTGCCTGGGAAACGACAGGTTCCTACGAGCAGTACTTC
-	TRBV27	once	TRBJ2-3	CASSFTVSDTQYF	TGTGCCAGCAGTTTTACGGTGTCGGATACGCAGTATTTT
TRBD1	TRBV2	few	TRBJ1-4	CASREQGLPNEKLFF	TGTGCCAGCAGGGAACAGGGGTTACCTAATGAAAAACTGTTTTTT
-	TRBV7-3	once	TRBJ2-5	CASSLRVRETQYF	TGTGCCAGCAGCTTAAGGGTCCGGGAGACCCAGTACTTC
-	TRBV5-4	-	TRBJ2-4	CASSLAFEGGGKNIQYF	TGTGCCAGCAGCTTGGCGTTTGAGGGGGGGGGCAAAAACATTCAGTACTTC
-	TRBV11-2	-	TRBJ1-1	CASSPGEPEAFF	TGTGCCAGCAGCCCCGGGGAACCTGAAGCTTTCTTT
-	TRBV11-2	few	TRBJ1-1	CASSQRLTAFF	TGTGCCAGCAGTCAACGGCTCACGGCTTTCTTT
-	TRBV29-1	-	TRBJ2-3	CSAGGRRETQYF	TGCAGCGCCGGGGGGCGTAGGGAGACGCAGTATTTT
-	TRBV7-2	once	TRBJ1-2	CASSSSEGGTNYGYTF	TGTGCCAGCAGCTCCTCGGAGGGGGGAACTAACTATGGCTACACCTTC
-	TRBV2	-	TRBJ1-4	CASSFLGKLFF	TGTGCCAGCAGCTTTTTAGGAAAACTGTTTTTT
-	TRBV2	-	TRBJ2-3	CASSGVEKASDTQYF	TGTGCCAGCAGTGGTGTAGAAAAGGCTTCAGATACGCAGTATTTT
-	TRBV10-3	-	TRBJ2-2	CAISEGRGELFF	TGTGCCATCAGTGAGGGTCGCGGGGAGCTGTTTTTT
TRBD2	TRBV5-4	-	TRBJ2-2	CASSLLAETGELFF	TGTGCCAGCAGCTTACTAGCGGAGACCGGGGAGCTGTTTTTT
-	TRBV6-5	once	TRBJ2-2	CASKFQGSTGELFF	TGTGCCAGCAAATTTCAGGGGTCCACCGGGGAGCTGTTTTTT
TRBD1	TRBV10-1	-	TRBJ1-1	CASSEPPGQGPEAFF	TGCGCCAGCAGTGAACCCCCGGGACAGGGACCTGAAGCTTTCTTT
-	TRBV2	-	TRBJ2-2	CASRPWDTGELFF	TGTGCCAGCCGACCTTGGGACACCGGGGAGCTGTTTTTT
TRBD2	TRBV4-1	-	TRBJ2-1	CASSQEMGLAGAYNEQFF	TGCGCCAGCAGCCAAGAGATGGGACTAGCGGGAGCGTACAATGAGCAGTTCTTC
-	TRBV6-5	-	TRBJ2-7	CASWWGADSSYEQYF	TGTGCCAGCTGGTGGGGGGCTGACAGCTCCTACGAGCAGTACTTC
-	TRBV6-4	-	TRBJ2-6	CASRIEGAGPGANVLTF	TGTGCCAGCAGGATAGAAGGAGCAGGCCCTGGGGCCAACGTCCTGACTTTC
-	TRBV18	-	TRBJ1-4	CASSPMGRIRNEKLFF	TGTGCCAGCTCACCTATGGGACGGATCCGTAATGAAAAACTGTTTTTT
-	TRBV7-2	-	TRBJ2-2	CASSQLGGELFF	TGTGCCAGCAGCCAGCTGGGCGGGGAGCTGTTTTTT
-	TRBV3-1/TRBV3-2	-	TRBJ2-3	CASSQPPTDTQYF	TGTGCCAGCAGCCAGCCCCCCACAGATACGCAGTATTTT
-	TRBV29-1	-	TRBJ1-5	CSVVEGIGLQPQHF	TGCAGCGTTGTGGAGGGTATAGGTCTCCAGCCCCAGCATTTT
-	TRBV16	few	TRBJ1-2	CASSQSRGNYGYTF	TGTGCCAGCAGCCAATCCCGGGGAAACTATGGCTACACCTTC
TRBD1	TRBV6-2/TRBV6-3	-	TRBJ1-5	CASSWGQGRGNQPQHF	TGTGCCAGCAGTTGGGGACAGGGGCGAGGCAATCAGCCCCAGCATTTT
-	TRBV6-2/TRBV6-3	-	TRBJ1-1	CASSYVAGVENTEAFF	TGTGCCAGCAGTTACGTCGCAGGGGTGGAGAACACTGAAGCTTTCTTT
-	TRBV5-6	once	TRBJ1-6	CASSSGHNSPLHF	TGTGCCAGCAGCTCAGGCCATAATTCACCCCTCCACTTT
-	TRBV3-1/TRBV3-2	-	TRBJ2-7	CASSQDRSAGIPYEQYF	TGTGCCAGCAGCCAAGATAGGTCGGCCGGGATCCCCTACGAGCAGTACTTC